The source of this TCR beta chain is a study of regulatory T cells in long-lasting Graves disease. In the study overall: Over 5 years of antithyroid drugs plus positive TSH receptor antibodies defined persistent Graves' disease.

Time point of the sample: persistent/refractory GD, antithyroid drugs over 5 years with positive TRAb. RNA isolated from PBMCs was used to make the TCR library. Arm-PCR of CDR3 regions and iRepertoire HTBI primers were the basis on which TCR beta libraries were built. In the study's own analysis: Identification of gene segments yielded some 61 TRBV and 13 to 15 TRBJ across samples. TCRdb re-called the multiplex PCR reads with MiXCR, one entry per CDR3 protein. The V and J calls, along with clone size, are taken from TCRdb and not from the paper's own processing. The data show about 340,000 distinct CDR3 sequences, around a fifth seen once. Per the germline V gene, CDR1 is LNHDA and CDR2 is SQIVND (reference sequence). This CDR3 comprises 14 residues. V was trimmed by 11 bases and J by 2 bases, leaving 18 bases between them. Study-wide results and caveats: Patients with persistent disease shared over 2,500 public clonotypes, outpacing the approximately 870 shared by new patients.

A note on this clonotype: Its specificity is not known.

The material was peripheral blood mononuclear cells (PBMCs), obtained when the disease was refractory, from a patient treated with antithyroid drugs. The receptor was isolated from a female donor with Graves disease. The chain uses TRBV19 and TRBJ1-1, with TRBD1 as a possible D gene (5 bases). The CDR3 sequence is CAWSAVGVNTEAFF. The CDR3 DNA is TGTGCCTGGAGTGCCGTAGGGGTAAACACTGAAGCTTTCTTT.